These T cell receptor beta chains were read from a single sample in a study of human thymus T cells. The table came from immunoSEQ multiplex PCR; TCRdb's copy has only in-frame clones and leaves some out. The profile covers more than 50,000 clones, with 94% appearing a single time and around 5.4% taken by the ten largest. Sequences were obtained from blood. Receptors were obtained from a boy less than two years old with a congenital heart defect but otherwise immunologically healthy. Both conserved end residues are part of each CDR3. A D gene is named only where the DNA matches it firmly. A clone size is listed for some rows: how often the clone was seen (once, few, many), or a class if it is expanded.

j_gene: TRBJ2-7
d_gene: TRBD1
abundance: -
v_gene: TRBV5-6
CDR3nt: TGTGCCAGCAGCTTTCCCGGGACAGGGGCGGAGCAGTACTTC
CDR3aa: CASSFPGTGAEQYF

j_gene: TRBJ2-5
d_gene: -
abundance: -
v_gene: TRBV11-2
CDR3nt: TGTGCCAGCAGCCGGGGCCCGTACCAAGAGACCCAGTACTTC
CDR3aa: CASSRGPYQETQYF

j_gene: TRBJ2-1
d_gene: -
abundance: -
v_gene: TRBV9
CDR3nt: TGTGCCAGCAGCCCCTTCGACGGCGCCTACAATGAGCAGTTCTTC
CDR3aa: CASSPFDGAYNEQFF

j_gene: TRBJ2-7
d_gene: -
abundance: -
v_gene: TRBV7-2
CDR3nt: TGTGCCAGCAGCTTAGTTGAGTTCAGGGGATACGAGCAGTACTTC
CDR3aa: CASSLVEFRGYEQYF

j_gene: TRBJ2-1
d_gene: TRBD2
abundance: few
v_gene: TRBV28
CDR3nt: TGTGCCAGCAGTCTAAAACTAGCGGGAGTGGACAATGAGCAGTTCTTC
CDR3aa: CASSLKLAGVDNEQFF

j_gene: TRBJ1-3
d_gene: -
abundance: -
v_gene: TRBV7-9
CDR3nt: TGTGCCAGCAGCCCACTTGGAAACACCATATATTTT
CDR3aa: CASSPLGNTIYF

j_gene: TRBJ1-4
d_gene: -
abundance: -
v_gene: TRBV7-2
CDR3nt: TGTGCCAGCAGCTCGCAGGGGATCAATGAAAAACTGTTTTTT
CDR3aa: CASSSQGINEKLFF

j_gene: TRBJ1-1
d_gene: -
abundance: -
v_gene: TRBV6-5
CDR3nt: TGTGCCAGCAGGCGAGGGGGAGGTACTGAAGCTTTCTTT
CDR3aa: CASRRGGGTEAFF

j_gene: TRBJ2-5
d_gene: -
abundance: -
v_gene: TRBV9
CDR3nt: TGTGCCAGCTCCCTAGCGAATCAAGAGACCCAGTACTTC
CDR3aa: CASSLANQETQYF

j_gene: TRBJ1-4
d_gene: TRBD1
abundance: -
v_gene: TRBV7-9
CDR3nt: TGTGCCAGCAGCTTAGCGCGCGGGACAGGATATAATGAAAAACTGTTTTTT
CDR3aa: CASSLARGTGYNEKLFF

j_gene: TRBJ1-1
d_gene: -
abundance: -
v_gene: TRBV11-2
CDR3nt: TGTGCCAGCAGCCGCGAGGGCAGGGTCACTGAAGCTTTCTTT
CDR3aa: CASSREGRVTEAFF

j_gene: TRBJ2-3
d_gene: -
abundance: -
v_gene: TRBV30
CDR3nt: TGTGCCTGGAATCGACTCCTTAGCACAGATACGCAGTATTTT
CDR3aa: CAWNRLLSTDTQYF

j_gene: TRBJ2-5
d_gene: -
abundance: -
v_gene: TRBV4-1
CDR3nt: TGCGCCAGCAGCCATTCTACAGTCAGGGATTCCAGGGGAGAGACCCAGTACTTC
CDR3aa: CASSHSTVRDSRGETQYF

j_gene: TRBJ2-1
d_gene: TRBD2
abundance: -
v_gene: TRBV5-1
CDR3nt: TGCGCCAGCAGCTTGAGTGGGCTAGCGGGATTAGGTGAGCAGTTCTTC
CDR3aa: CASSLSGLAGLGEQFF

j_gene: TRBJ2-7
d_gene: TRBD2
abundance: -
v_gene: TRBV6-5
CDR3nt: TGTGCCAGCAGCGGAGCGGGAAATTCCTACGAGCAGTACTTC
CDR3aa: CASSGAGNSYEQYF

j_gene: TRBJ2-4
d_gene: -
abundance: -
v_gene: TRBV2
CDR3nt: TGTGCCAGCAGCCCCGGGACCAGGTCGGTTGGCATTCAGTACTTC
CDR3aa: CASSPGTRSVGIQYF

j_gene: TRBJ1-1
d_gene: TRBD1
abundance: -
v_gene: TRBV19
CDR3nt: TGTGCCAGTAGTATACGGGTTCAGGGGGCTGAAGCTTTCTTT
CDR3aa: CASSIRVQGAEAFF

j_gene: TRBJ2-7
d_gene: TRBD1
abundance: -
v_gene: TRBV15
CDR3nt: TGTGCCACCAGCAGAGACAGGGGGTTCTACGAGCAGTACTTC
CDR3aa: CATSRDRGFYEQYF

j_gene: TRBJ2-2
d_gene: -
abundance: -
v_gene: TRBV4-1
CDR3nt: TGCGCCAGCAGCCAAGGCCGTTTCGGGACGGTGAACACCGGGGAGCTGTTTTTT
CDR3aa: CASSQGRFGTVNTGELFF

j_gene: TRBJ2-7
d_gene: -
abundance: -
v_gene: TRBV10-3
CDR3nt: TGTGCCATCAGTGCGAACCCAGGGGGGTACGAGCAGTACTTC
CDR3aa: CAISANPGGYEQYF

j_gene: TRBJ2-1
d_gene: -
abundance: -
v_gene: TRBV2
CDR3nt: TGTGCCAGCAGTGTTGGTAGGGACTCCTACTACAATGAGCAGTTCTTC
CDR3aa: CASSVGRDSYYNEQFF

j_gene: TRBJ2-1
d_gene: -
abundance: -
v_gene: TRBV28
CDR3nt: TGTGCCGGCAGTCCCCCGGGGAGAGGCAATGAGCAGTTCTTC
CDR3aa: CAGSPPGRGNEQFF

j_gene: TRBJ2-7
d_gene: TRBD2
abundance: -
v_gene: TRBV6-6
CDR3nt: TGTGCCAGCAGTTACTCCCTACAGCGGGAGCTCTACGAGCAGTACTTC
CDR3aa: CASSYSLQRELYEQYF

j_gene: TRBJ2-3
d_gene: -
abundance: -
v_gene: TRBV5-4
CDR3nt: TGTGCCAGCAGCCAACGCAGCGGAAGTAGCACAGATACGCAGTATTTT
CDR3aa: CASSQRSGSSTDTQYF

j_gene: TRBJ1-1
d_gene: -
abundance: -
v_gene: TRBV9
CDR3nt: TGTGCCAGCAGCGTAGCCATGAACACTGAAGCTTTCTTT
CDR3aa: CASSVAMNTEAFF

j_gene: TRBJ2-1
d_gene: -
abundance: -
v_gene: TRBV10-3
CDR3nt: TGTGCCATCAGTCTCGGAACTAGCTACAATGAGCAGTTCTTC
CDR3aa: CAISLGTSYNEQFF

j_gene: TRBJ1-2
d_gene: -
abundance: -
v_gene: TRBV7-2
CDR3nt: TGTGCCAGCAGCTTAGGGGTGGGCTATGGCTACACCTTC
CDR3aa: CASSLGVGYGYTF

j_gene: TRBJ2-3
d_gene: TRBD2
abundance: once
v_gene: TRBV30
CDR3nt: TGTGCCTGGACCCCAACGACTAGCGGGGGTGGAGATACGCAGTATTTT
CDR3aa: CAWTPTTSGGGDTQYF

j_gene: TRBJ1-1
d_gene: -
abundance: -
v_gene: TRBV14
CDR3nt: TGTGCCAGCAGCCAAGAGTATGGGACGGCTAACACTGAAGCTTTCTTT
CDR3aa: CASSQEYGTANTEAFF

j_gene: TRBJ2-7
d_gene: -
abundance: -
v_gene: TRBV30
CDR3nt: TGTGCCTGGAGGGGCACTAGCCCCTACGAGCAGTACTTC
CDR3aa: CAWRGTSPYEQYF

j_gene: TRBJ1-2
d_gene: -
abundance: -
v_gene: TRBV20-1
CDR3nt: TGCAGTGCTAGAGGGGGGTACAACTACACCTTC
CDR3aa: CSARGGYNYTF

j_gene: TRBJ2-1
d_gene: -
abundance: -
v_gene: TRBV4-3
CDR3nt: TGCGCCAGCAGCCAAGCGGAGGCGGGGCCTTCCTACAATGAGCAGTTCTTC
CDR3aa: CASSQAEAGPSYNEQFF

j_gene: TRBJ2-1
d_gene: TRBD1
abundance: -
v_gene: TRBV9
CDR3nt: TGTGCCAGCAGCGTGACAGGGAAGGGTGAGCAGTTCTTC
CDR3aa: CASSVTGKGEQFF

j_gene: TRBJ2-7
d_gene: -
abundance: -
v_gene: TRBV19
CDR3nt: TGTGCCAGTGCCTTGAGGGGGAGCTCCTACGAGCAGTACTTC
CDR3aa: CASALRGSSYEQYF

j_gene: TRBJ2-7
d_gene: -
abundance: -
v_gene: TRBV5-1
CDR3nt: TGCGCCAGCAGCTTGGCCCCCGCGGCCGAGCAGTACTTC
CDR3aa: CASSLAPAAEQYF

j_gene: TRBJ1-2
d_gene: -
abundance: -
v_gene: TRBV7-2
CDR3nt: TGTGCCAGCAGCTTAGGAGACGGCCGGGGCTATGGCTACACCTTC
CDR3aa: CASSLGDGRGYGYTF

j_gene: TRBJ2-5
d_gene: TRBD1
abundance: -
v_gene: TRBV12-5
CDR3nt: TGTGCTAGTGGCTTGGGACAGGGCTGGACCCAGTACTTC
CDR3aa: CASGLGQGWTQYF

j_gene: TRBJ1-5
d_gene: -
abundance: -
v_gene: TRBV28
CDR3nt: TGTGCCAGCAGTTTTCGGGGGGCCTTAGGTTCGTCCCAGCATTTT
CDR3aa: CASSFRGALGSSQHF

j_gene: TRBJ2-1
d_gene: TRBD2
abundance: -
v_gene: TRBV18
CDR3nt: TGTGCCAGCTCAATTCGACTAGCGGGGGGCCCCTACAATGAGCAGTTCTTC
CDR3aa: CASSIRLAGGPYNEQFF

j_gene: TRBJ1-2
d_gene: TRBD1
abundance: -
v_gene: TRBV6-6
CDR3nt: TGTGCCAGCAGCGGGGACAGCACTTTAAGAGGCTACACCTTC
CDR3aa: CASSGDSTLRGYTF

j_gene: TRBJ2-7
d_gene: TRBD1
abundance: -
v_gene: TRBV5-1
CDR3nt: TGCGCCAGCAGCCCCACGGGACAGGGTTACGAGCAGTACTTC
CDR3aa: CASSPTGQGYEQYF

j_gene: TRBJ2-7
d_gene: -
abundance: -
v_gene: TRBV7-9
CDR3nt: TGTGCCAGCAGCGAATACTACGAGCAGTACTTC
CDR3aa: CASSEYYEQYF

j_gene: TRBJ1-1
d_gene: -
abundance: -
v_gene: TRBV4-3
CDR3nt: TGCGCCAGCAGCCGAAGACGGGAAGGCACTGAAGCTTTCTTT
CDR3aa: CASSRRREGTEAFF